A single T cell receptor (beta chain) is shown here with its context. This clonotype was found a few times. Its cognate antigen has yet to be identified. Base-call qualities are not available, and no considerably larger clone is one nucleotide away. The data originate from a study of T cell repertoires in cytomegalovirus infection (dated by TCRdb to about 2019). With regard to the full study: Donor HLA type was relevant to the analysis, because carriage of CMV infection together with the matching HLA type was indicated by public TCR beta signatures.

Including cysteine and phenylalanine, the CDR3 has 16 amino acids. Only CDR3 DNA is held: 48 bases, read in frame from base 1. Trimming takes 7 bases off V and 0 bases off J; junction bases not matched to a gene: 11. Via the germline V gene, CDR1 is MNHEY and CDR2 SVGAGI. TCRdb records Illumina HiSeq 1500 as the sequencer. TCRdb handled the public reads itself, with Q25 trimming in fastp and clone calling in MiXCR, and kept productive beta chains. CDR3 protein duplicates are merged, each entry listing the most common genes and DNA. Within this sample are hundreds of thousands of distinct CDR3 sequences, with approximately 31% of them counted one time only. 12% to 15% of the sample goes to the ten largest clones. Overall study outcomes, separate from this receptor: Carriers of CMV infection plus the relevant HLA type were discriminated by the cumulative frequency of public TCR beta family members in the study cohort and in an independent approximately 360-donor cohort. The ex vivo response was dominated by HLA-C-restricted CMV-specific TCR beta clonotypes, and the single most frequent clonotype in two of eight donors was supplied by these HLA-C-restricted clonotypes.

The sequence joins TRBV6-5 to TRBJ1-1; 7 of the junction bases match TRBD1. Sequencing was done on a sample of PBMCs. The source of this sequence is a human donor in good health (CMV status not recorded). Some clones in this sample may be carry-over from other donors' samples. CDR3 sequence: CASKGQAALMNTEAFF. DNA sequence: TGTGCCAGCAAAGGACAGGCGGCGTTAATGAACACTGAAGCTTTCTTT.